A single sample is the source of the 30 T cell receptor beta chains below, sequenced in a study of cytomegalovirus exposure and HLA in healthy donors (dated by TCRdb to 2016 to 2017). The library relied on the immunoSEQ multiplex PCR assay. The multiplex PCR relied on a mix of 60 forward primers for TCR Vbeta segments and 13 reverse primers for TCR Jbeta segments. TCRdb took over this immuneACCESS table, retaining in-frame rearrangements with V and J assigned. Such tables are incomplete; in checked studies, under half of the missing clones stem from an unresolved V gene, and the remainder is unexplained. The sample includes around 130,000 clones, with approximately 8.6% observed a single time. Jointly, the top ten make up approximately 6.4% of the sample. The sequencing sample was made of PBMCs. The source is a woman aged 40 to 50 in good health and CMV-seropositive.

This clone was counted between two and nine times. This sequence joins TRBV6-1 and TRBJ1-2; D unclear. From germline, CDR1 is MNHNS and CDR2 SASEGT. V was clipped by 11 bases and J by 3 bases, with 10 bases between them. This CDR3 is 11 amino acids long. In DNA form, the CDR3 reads TGTGCCGCGGGAGGGTACTATGGCTACACCTTC. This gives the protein CAAGGYYGYTF.

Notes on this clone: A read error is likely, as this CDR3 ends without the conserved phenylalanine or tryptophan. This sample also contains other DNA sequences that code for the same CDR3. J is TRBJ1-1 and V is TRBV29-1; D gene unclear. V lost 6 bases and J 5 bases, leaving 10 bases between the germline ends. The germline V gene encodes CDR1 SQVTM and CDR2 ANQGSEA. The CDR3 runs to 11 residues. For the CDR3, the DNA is TGCAGCGTCCCGAAGAAAACTGAAGCTTTCTTG. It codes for CSVPKKTEAFL.

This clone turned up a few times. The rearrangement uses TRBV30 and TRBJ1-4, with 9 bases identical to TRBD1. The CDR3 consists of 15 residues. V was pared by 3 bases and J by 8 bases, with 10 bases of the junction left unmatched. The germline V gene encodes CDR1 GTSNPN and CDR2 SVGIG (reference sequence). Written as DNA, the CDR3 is TGTGCCTGGAGCTTCGACGGGACAGGGAGGGAAAAACTGTTTTTT. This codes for CAWSFDGTGREKLFF.

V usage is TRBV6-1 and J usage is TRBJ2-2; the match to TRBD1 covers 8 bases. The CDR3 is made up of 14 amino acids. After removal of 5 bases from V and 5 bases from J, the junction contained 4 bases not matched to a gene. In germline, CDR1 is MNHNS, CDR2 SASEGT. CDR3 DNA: TGTGCCAGCAGTCCACAGGGGGTGACCGGGGAGCTGTTTTTT. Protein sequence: CASSPQGVTGELFF.

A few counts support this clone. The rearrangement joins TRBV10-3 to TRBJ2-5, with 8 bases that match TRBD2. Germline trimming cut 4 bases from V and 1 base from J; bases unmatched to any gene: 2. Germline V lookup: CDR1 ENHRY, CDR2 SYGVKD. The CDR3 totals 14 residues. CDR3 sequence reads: CAISAAGGQETQYF. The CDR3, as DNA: TGTGCCATCAGTGCCGCGGGGGGCCAAGAGACCCAGTACTTC.

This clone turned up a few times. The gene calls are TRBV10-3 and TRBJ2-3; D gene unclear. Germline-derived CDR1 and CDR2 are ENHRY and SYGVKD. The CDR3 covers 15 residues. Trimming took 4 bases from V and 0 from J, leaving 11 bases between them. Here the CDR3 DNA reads TGTGCCATCAGTGGGGTGGCGGCTAGCACAGATACGCAGTATTTT. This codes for CAISGVAASTDTQYF.

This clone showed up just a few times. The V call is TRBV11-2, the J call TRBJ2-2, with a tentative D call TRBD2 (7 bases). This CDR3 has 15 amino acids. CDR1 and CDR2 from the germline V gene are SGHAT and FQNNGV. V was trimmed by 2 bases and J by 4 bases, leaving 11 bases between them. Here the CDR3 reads CASSLNGGPTGELFF. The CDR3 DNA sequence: TGTGCCAGCAGCTTAAACGGGGGGCCCACCGGGGAGCTGTTTTTT.

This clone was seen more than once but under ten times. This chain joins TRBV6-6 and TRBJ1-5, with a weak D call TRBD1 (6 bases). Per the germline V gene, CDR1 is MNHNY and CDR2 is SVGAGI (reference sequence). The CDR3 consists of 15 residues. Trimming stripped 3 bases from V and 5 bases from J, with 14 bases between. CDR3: CASSYPQGLDQPQHF. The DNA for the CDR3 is TGTGCCAGCAGTTATCCTCAGGGGTTGGATCAGCCCCAGCATTTT.

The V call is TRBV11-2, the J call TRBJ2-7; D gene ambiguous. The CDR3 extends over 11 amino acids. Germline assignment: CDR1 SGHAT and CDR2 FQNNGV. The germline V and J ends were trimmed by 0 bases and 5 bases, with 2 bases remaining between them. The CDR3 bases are TGTGCCAGCAGCTTAGACAACGAGCAGTACTTC. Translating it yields CASSLDNEQYF. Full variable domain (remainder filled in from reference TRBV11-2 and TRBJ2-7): EAGVAQSPRYKIIEKRQSVAFWCNPISGHATLYWYQQILGQGPKLLIQFQNNGVVDDSQLPKDRFSAERLKGVDSTLKIQPAKLEDSAVYLCASSLDNEQYFGPGTRLTVT.

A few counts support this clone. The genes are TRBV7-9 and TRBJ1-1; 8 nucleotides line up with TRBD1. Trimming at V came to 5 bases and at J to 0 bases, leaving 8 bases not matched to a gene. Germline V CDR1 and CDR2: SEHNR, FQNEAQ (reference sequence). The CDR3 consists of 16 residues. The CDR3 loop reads CASSPRGPGMNTEAFF. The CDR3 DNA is TGTGCCAGCAGCCCCAGGGGGCCAGGTATGAACACTGAAGCTTTCTTT.

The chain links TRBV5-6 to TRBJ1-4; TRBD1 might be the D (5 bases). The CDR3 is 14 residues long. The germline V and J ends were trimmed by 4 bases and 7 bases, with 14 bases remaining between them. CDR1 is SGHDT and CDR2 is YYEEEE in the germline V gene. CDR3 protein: CASSPLGALEKLFF. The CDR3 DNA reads TGTGCCAGCAGCCCATTAGGGGCCCTTGAAAAACTGTTTTTT.

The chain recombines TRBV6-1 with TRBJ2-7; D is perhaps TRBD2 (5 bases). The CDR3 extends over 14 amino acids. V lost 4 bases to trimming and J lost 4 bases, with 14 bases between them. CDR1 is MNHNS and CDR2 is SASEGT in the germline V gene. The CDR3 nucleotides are TGTGCCAGCAGTGTCCTCGCGGGTACTTACGAGCAGTACTTC. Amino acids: CASSVLAGTYEQYF.

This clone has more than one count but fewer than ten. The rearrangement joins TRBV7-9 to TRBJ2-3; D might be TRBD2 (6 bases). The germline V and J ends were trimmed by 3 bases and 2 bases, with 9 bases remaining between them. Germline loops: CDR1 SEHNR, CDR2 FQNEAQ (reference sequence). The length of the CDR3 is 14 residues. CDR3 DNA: TGTGCCAGCAGCTTCGGGGGAGACACAGATACGCAGTATTTT. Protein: CASSFGGDTDTQYF.

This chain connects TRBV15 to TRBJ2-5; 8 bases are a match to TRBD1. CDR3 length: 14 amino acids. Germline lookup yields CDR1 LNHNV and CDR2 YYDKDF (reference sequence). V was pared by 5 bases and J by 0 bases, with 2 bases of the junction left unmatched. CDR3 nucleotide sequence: TGTGCCACCAGCGAGACAGGGGACCAAGAGACCCAGTACTTC. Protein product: CATSETGDQETQYF.

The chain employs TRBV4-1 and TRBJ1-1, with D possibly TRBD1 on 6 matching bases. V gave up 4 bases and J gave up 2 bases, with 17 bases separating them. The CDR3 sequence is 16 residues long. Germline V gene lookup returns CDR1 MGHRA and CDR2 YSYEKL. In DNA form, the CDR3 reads TGCGCCAGCAGCCCCTCGGACAGCCCCGCCAACACTGAAGCTTTCTTT. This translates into CASSPSDSPANTEAFF.

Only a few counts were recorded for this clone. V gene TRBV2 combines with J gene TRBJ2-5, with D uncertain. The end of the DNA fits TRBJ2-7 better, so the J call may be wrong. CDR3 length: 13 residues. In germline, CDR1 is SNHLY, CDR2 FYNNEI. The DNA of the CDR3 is TGTGCCAGCAGTGAAATCAGAAACTACGAGCAGTACTTC. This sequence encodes CASSEIRNYEQYF.

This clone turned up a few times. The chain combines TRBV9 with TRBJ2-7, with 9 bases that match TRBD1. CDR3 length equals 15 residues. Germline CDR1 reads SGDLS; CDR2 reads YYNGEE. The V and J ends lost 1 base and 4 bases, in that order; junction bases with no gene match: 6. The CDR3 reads CASSVSAGQGYEQYF. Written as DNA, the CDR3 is TGTGCCAGCAGCGTATCGGCGGGACAGGGTTACGAGCAGTACTTC.

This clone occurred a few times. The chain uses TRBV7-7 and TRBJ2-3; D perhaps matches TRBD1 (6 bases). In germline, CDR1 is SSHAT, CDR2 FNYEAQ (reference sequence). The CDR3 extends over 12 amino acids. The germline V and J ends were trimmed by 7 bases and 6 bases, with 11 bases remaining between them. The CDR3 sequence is CASTRGGDTQYF. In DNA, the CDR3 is TGTGCCAGCACCAGGGGTGGGGATACGCAGTATTTT. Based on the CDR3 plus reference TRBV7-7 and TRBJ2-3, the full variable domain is GAGVSQSPRYKVTKRGQDVTLRCDPISSHATLYWYQQALGQGPEFLTYFNYEAQPDKSGLPSDRFSAERPEGSISTLTIQRTEQRDSAMYRCASTRGGDTQYFGPGTRLTVL.

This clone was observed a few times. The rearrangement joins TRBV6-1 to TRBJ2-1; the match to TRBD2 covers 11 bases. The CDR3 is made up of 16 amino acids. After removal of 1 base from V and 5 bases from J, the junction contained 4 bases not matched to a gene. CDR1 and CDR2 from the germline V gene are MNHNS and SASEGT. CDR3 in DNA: TGTGCCAGCAGTGAAGGCCTAGCGGGGGGCAACAATGAGCAGTTCTTC. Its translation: CASSEGLAGGNNEQFF.

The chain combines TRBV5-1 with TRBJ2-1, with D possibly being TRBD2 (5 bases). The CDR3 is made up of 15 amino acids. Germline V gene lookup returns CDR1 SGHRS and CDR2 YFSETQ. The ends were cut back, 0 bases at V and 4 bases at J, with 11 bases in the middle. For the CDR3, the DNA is TGCGCCAGCAGCTTGGCGTCGGGGTTATACAATGAGCAGTTCTTC. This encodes CASSLASGLYNEQFF. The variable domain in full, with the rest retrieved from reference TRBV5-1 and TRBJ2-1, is KAGVTQTPRYLIKTRGQQVTLSCSPISGHRSVSWYQQTPGQGLQFLFEYFSETQRNKGNFPGRFSGRQFSNSRSEMNVSTLELGDSALYLCASSLASGLYNEQFFGPGTRLTVL.

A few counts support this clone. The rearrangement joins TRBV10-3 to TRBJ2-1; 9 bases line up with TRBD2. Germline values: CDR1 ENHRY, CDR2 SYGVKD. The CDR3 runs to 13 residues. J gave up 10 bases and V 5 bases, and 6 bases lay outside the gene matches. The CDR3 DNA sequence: TGTGCCATCAGTACCGGGACTAGCTACGAGCAGTTCTTC. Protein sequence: CAISTGTSYEQFF.

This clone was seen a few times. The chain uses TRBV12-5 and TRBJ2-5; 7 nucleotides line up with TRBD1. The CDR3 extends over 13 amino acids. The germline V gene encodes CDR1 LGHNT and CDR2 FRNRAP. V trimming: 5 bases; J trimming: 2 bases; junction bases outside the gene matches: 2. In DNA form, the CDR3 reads TGTGCTAGTGGTCGGGGACAGCAAGAGACCCAGTACTTC. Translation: CASGRGQQETQYF.

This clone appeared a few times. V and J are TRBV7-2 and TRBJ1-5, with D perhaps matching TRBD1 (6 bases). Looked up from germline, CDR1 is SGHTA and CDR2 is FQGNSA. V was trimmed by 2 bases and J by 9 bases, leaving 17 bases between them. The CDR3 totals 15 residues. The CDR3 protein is CASSLRQAPMGPQHF. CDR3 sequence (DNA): TGTGCCAGCAGCTTAAGACAGGCGCCGATGGGGCCCCAGCATTTT.

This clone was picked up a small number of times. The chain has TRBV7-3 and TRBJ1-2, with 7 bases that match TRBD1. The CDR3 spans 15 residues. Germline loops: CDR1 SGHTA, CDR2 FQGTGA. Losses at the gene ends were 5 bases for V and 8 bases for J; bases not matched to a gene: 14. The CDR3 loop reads CASSPGGGGTGGYTF. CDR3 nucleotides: TGTGCCAGCAGCCCCGGAGGAGGGGGCACTGGAGGCTACACCTTC.

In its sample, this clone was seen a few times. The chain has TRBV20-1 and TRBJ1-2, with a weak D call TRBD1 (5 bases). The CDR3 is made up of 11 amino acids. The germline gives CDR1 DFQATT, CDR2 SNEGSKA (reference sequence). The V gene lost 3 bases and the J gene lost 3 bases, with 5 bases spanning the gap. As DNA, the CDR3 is TGCAGTGCTAGCAGGGACTATGGCTACACCTTC. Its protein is CSASRDYGYTF.

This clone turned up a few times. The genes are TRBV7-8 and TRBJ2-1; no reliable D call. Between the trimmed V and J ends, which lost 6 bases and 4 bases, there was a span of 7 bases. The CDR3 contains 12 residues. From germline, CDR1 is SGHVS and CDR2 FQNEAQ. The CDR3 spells CASSSIYNEQFF. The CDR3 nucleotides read TGTGCCAGCAGTTCAATTTACAATGAGCAGTTCTTC.

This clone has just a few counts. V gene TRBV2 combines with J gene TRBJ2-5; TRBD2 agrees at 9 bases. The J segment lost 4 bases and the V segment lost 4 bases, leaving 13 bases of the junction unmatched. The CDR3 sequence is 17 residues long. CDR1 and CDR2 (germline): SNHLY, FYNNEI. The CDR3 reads CASSVWGGGASRETQYF. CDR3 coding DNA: TGTGCCAGCAGTGTTTGGGGCGGGGGGGCTTCAAGAGAGACCCAGTACTTC.

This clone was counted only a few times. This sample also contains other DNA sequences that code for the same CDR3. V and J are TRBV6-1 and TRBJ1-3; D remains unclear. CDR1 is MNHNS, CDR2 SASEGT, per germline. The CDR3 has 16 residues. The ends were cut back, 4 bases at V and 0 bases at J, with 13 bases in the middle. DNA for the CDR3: TGTGCCAGCAGTGCACCCTCGGGTATCTCTGGAAACACCATATATTTT. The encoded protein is CASSAPSGISGNTIYF.

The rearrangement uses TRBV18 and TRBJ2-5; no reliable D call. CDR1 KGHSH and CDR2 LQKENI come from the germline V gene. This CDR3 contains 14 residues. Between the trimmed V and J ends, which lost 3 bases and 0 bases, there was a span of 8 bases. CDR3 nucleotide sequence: TGTGCCAGCTCACCTTCTGGCCACCAAGAGACCCAGTACTTC. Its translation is CASSPSGHQETQYF. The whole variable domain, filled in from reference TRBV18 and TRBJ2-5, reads NAGVMQNPRHLVRRRGQEARLRCSPMKGHSHVYWYRQLPEEGLKFMVYLQKENIIDESGMPKERFSAEFPKEGPSILRIQQVVRGDSAAYFCASSPSGHQETQYFGPGTRLLVL.

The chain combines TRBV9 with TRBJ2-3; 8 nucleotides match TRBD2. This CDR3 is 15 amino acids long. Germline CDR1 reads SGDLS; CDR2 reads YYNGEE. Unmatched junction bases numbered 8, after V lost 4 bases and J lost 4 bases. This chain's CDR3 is CASSPSSRGADTQYF. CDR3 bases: TGTGCCAGCAGCCCCTCTTCGCGGGGGGCAGATACGCAGTATTTT.